Listed here are 16 T cell receptor beta chains from one sample, sequenced in a study of blood T cell repertoires in COVID-19 (dated by TCRdb to the early 2020s). Libraries came from the immunoSEQ multiplex PCR assay. The table was pulled from immuneACCESS by TCRdb, which kept in-frame rearrangements only. Such tables lose some clones; where checked, under half of the loss comes from unresolved V genes, and the rest has no known cause. This sample comprises a few hundred thousand clones, 89% of them detected only once. The top ten hold roughly 4% of the sample. Sequenced sample: peripheral blood. Receptors originate from a woman aged 60 to 75 with COVID-19, enrolled during active disease.

This clone has a handful of counts. The chain joins TRBV7-9 to TRBJ2-5; D gene ambiguous. The CDR3 consists of 14 residues. Germline V gene lookup returns CDR1 SEHNR and CDR2 FQNEAQ (reference sequence). Deletions cut 2 bases from V and 5 bases from J, with 12 bases between. This CDR3 is CASSLPRGLETQYF. CDR3 bases: TGTGCCAGCAGCTTACCACGAGGCCTCGAGACCCAGTACTTC.

The V call is TRBV7-9, the J call TRBJ1-2; D is unresolved. Germline loops: CDR1 SEHNR, CDR2 FQNEAQ (reference sequence). V was pared by 5 bases and J by 2 bases, with 15 bases between. This CDR3 has 15 residues. CDR3 sequence (DNA): TGTGCCAGCAGCAACGCCCGGGGATTCAACTATGGCTACACCTTC. Translating it yields CASSNARGFNYGYTF.

The chain is built from TRBV10-3 and TRBJ2-7; TRBD1 matches at 7 bases. V shed 6 bases, J shed 6 bases, and the junction held 5 bases outside the gene matches. The CDR3 spans 12 residues. CDR1 is ENHRY and CDR2 is SYGVKD in the germline V gene. This CDR3 is CAISRQGTEQYF. As DNA, the CDR3 is TGTGCCATCAGCCGACAGGGAACCGAGCAGTACTTC.

J is TRBJ2-1 and V is TRBV24-1; perhaps TRBD1 as D (5 bases). V shed 4 bases and J shed 8 bases, with 14 bases lying between them. Germline V gene data show CDR1 as KGHDR and CDR2 as SFDVKD. The CDR3 contains 14 residues. Written as DNA, the CDR3 is TGTGCCACCAGTGACCACGCAGGGCCCTATGAGCAGTTCTTC. Its protein product is CATSDHAGPYEQFF.

V gene TRBV5-1 combines with J gene TRBJ1-6; no reliable D call. Trimming removed 0 bases at V and 13 bases at J, with 14 bases between. The CDR3 covers 14 residues. Germline V CDR1 and CDR2: SGHRS, YFSETQ. The DNA for the CDR3 is TGCGCCAGCAGCTTGGAATGGGCAAGGCAGCCCCTCCACTTT. Translated, it gives CASSLEWARQPLHF.

The DNA of the CDR3 is TGTGCCAGTAGTATCGGTACAGGAACTAATGAAAAACTGTTTTTT. This encodes CASSIGTGTNEKLFF. This rearrangement joins TRBV19 to TRBJ1-4; possibly TRBD1 for D (5 bases). V lost 3 bases and J 1 base, leaving 9 bases between the germline ends. Germline lookup yields CDR1 LNHDA and CDR2 SQIVND (reference sequence). This CDR3 is built from 15 residues.

V and J are TRBV5-4 and TRBJ2-2, with 8 nucleotides matching TRBD1. Germline V lookup: CDR1 SGHNT, CDR2 YYREEE (reference sequence). The CDR3 extends over 16 amino acids. V dropped 4 bases and J dropped 7; count of bases not matched to a gene: 12. CDR3 amino acids: CASSRSQDRAGGELFF. As DNA, the CDR3 is TGTGCCAGCAGCCGATCTCAGGACAGGGCAGGCGGGGAGCTGTTTTTT.

This clone was detected only once. The rearrangement links TRBV6-5 to TRBJ2-3; TRBD2 matches at 8 bases. Germline V gene lookup returns CDR1 MNHEY and CDR2 SVGAGI. V shed 6 bases, J shed 2 bases, and the junction held 4 bases outside the gene matches. CDR3 length equals 14 residues. The DNA for the CDR3 is TGTGCCAGCAGCCGGGGGGGCCACACAGATACGCAGTATTTT. Protein product: CASSRGGHTDTQYF.

In this sample, this clone turned up once. The chain uses TRBV6-5 and TRBJ2-3; tentatively, D is TRBD2 (6 bases). The CDR3 runs to 13 residues. V shed 4 bases and J shed 5 bases, with 10 bases lying between them. Germline V gene sequence: CDR1 MNHEY, CDR2 SVGAGI. The CDR3 region is CASSSTRRDTQYF. In DNA, the CDR3 is TGTGCCAGCAGTTCGACTAGGAGAGATACGCAGTATTTT.

The V gene is TRBV28, the J gene TRBJ1-2; 7 bases agree with TRBD1. Germline V gene data show CDR1 as MDHEN and CDR2 as SYDVKM. The CDR3 extends over 13 amino acids. Unmatched junction bases numbered 11, after V lost 8 bases and J lost 8 bases. CDR3 residues: CASRPDRAIGYTF. The CDR3 nucleotides are TGTGCCAGCCGACCCGACAGGGCTATCGGCTACACCTTC.

The genes are TRBV13 and TRBJ2-2, with 7 bases that match TRBD2. Germline-derived CDR1 and CDR2 are PRHDT and FYEKMQ (reference sequence). The CDR3 extends over 15 amino acids. The V and J ends lost 2 bases and 0 bases, in that order; junction bases with no gene match: 0. In nucleotides, the CDR3 is TGTGCCAGCAGCTTACGGGGGGCGAACACCGGGGAGCTGTTTTTT. It encodes CASSLRGANTGELFF.

The chain links TRBV27 to TRBJ2-7; TRBD1 matches at 11 bases. Per the germline V gene, CDR1 is MNHEY and CDR2 is SMNVEV (reference sequence). The CDR3 has 14 residues. V lost 3 bases and J lost 4; bases outside the gene matches: 2. The CDR3 nucleotides are TGTGCCAGCAGTTTGCGGGACAGGGGGTACGAGCAGTACTTC. Translation gives CASSLRDRGYEQYF.

This chain connects TRBV5-7 to TRBJ1-4; 10 bases align to TRBD1. TRBV5-7 is an ORF for which the function is uncertain. The CDR3 runs 14 residues. V dropped 5 bases and J dropped 8; count of bases not matched to a gene: 6. CDR3 sequence: CASSPGQGCEKLFF. In DNA form, the CDR3 reads TGTGCCAGCAGTCCGGGACAGGGGTGCGAAAAACTGTTTTTT.

This chain links TRBV6-2 or TRBV6-3 with TRBJ2-3, with a tentative D call TRBD1 (5 bases). Germline V gives CDR1 MNHEY, CDR2 SVGEGT. The V gene lost 4 bases and the J gene lost 6 bases, with 8 bases spanning the gap. This CDR3 spans 12 amino acids. The CDR3 protein is CASSLSGDTQYF. CDR3 DNA sequence: TGTGCCAGCAGTTTATCAGGGGATACGCAGTATTTT.

The rearrangement uses TRBV27 and TRBJ1-5; D is unresolved. This CDR3 comprises 14 residues. The germline gives CDR1 MNHEY, CDR2 SMNVEV (reference sequence). V was shortened by 6 bases and J by 3 bases, with 12 bases between the two germline ends. CDR3 in DNA: TGTGCCAGCAGGGAGGGCGGGGTCAATCAGCCCCAGCATTTT. Translation gives CASREGGVNQPQHF.

This chain links TRBV6-5 with TRBJ2-3, with 7 positions matching TRBD1. The CDR3 is 14 amino acids. The V segment lost 6 bases and the J segment 3 bases; nucleotides outside the gene matches: 6. The V gene's germline CDR1 is MNHEY and CDR2 SVGAGI. The DNA for the CDR3 is TGTGCCAGCAGCCGGACAGGACCAACAGATACGCAGTATTTT. Amino acid sequence: CASSRTGPTDTQYF.